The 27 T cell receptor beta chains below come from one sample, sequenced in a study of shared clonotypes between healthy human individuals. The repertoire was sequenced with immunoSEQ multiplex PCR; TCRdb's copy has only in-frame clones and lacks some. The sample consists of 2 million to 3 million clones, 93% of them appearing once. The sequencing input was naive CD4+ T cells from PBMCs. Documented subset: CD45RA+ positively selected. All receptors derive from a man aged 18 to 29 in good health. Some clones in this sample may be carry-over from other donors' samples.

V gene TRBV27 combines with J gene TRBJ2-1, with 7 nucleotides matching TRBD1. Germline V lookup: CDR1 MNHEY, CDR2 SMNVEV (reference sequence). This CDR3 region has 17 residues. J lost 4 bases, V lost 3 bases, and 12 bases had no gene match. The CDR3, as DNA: TGTGCCAGCAGTTTGAGCCCCGGGACAGCTTTTTACAATGAGCAGTTCTTC. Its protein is CASSLSPGTAFYNEQFF.

The CDR3 reads CASSPGQGGFYEQYF. The CDR3, as DNA: TGTGCCAGCAGCCCGGGACAGGGGGGTTTCTACGAGCAGTACTTC. The chain uses TRBV9 and TRBJ2-7; TRBD1 agrees at 11 bases. The CDR3 is made up of 15 amino acids. V lost 4 bases and J lost 3; bases outside the gene matches: 6. Per the germline V gene, CDR1 is SGDLS and CDR2 is YYNGEE.

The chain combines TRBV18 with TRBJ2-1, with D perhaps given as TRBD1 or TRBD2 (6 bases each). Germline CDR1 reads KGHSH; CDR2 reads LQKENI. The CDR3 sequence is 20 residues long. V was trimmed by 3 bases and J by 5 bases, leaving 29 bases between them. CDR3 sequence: CASSPPRASVTGEGDNEQFF. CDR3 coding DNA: TGTGCCAGCTCACCCCCCCGAGCGTCCGTGACGGGAGAGGGGGACAATGAGCAGTTCTTC.

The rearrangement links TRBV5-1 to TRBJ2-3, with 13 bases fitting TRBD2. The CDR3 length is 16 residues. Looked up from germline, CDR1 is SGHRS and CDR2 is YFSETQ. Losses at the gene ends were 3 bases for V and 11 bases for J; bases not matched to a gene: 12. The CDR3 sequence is CASSSGTSGMDSKQYF. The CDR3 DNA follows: TGCGCCAGCAGCTCTGGGACTAGCGGGATGGATTCCAAGCAGTATTTT.

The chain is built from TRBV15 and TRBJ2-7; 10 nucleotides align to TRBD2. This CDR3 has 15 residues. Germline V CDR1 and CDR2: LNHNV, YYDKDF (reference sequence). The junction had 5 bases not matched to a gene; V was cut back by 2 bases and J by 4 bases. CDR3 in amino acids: CATSRQLAGNYEQYF. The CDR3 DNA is TGTGCCACCAGCAGACAACTAGCGGGAAATTACGAGCAGTACTTC.

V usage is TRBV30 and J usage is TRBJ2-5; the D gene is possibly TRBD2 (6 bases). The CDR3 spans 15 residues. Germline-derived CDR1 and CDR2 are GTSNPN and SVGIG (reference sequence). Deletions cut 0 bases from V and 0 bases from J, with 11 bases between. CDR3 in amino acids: CAWSVFSGDQETQYF. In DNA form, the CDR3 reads TGTGCCTGGAGTGTATTTTCGGGGGACCAAGAGACCCAGTACTTC.

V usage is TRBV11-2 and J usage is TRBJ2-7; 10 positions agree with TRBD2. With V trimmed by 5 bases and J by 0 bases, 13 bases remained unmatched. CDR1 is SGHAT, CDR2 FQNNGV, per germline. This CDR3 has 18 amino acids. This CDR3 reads CASSPRALAGASSYEQYF. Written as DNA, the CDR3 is TGTGCCAGCAGCCCCAGGGCGCTAGCGGGGGCCAGCTCCTACGAGCAGTACTTC.

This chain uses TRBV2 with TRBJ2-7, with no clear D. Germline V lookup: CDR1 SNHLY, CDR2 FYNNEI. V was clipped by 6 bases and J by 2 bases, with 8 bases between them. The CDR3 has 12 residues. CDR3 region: CASRRQTYEQYF. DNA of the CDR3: TGTGCCAGCAGAAGGCAGACCTACGAGCAGTACTTC.

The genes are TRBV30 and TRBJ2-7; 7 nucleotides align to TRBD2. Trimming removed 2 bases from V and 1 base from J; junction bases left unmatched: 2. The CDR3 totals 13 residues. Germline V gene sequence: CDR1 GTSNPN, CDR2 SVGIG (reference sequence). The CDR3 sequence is CAWSFGGSYEQYF. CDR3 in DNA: TGTGCCTGGAGTTTCGGGGGGTCCTACGAGCAGTACTTC.

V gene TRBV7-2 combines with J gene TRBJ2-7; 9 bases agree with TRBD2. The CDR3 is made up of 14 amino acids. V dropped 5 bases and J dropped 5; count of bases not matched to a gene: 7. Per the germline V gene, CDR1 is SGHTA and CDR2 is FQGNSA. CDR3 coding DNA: TGTGCCAGCAGCCTCGGACTAGCGTCAAACGAGCAGTACTTC. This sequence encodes CASSLGLASNEQYF.

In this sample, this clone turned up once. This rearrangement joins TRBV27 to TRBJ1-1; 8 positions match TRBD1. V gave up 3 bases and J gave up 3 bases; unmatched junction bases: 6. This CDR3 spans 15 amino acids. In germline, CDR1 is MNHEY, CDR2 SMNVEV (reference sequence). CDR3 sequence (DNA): TGTGCCAGCAGTTTCCGGGACAGGTCGGACACTGAAGCTTTCTTT. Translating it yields CASSFRDRSDTEAFF.

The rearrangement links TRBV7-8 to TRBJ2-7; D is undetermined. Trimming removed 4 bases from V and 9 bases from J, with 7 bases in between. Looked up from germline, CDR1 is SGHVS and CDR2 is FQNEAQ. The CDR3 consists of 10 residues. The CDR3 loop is CASSSIWQYF. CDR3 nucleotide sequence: TGTGCCAGCAGCTCAATATGGCAGTACTTC.

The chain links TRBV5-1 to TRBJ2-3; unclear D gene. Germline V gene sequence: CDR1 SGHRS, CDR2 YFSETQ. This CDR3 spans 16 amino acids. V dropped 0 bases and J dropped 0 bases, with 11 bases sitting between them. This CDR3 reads CASSLARVPSTDTQYF. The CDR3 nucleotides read TGCGCCAGCAGCTTGGCCCGGGTTCCTAGCACAGATACGCAGTATTTT.

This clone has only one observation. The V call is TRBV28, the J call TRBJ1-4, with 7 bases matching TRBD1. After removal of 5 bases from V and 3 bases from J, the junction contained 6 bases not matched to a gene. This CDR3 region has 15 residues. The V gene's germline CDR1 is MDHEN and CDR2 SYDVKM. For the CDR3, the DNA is TGTGCCAGCAGTCCACCGACAGGGCCTAATGAAAAACTGTTTTTT. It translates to CASSPPTGPNEKLFF.

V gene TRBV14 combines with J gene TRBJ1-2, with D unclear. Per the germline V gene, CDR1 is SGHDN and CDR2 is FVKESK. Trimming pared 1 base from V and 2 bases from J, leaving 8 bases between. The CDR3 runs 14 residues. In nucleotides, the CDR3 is TGTGCCAGCAGCCAAGCCAGCCACAACTATGGCTACACCTTC. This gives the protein CASSQASHNYGYTF.

The DNA of the CDR3 is TGTGCCAGCAGCTTAGTTGACAGTCTCCAGTACGAGCAGTACTTC. Its protein product is CASSLVDSLQYEQYF. V is TRBV11-2 and J is TRBJ2-7; possibly TRBD1 for D (5 bases). The V gene lost 1 base and the J gene lost 4 bases, with 14 bases spanning the gap. Germline V gene data show CDR1 as SGHAT and CDR2 as FQNNGV. The CDR3 consists of 15 residues.

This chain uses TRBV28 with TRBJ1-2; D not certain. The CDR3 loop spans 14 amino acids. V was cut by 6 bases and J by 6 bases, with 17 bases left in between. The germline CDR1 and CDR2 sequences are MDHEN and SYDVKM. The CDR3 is CASSSIGNINGYTF. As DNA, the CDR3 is TGTGCCAGCAGCAGTATCGGAAATATAAATGGCTACACCTTC.

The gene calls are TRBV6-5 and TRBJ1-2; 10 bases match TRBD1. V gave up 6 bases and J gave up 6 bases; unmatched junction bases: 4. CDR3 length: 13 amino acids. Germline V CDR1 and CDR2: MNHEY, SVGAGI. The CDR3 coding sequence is TGTGCCAGCAGCCGGGACAGGGGTCATGGCTACACCTTC. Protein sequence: CASSRDRGHGYTF.

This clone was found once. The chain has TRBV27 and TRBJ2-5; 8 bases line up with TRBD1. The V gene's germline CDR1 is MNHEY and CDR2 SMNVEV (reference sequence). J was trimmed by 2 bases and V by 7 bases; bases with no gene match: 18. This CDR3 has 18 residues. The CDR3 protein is CASKDHRLKTGAQETQYF. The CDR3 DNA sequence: TGTGCCAGCAAAGATCACCGCCTTAAGACAGGGGCACAAGAGACCCAGTACTTC.

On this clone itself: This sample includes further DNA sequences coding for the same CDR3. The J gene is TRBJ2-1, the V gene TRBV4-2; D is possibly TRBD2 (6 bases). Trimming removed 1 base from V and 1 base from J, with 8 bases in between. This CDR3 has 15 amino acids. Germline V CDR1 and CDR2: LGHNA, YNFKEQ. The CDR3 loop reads CASSQGLASYNEQFF. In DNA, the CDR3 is TGTGCCAGCAGCCAAGGGCTAGCGTCCTACAATGAGCAGTTCTTC.

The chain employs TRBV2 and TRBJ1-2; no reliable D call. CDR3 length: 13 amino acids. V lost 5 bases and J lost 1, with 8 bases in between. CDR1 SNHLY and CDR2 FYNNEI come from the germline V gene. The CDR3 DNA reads TGTGCCAGCAGTCGGACTGTTAACTATGGCTACACCTTC. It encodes CASSRTVNYGYTF. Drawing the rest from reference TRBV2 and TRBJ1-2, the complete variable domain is EPEVTQTPSHQVTQMGQEVILRCVPISNHLYFYWYRQILGQKVEFLVSFYNNEISEKSEIFDDQFSVERPDGSNFTLKIRSTKLEDSAMYFCASSRTVNYGYTFGSGTRLTVV.

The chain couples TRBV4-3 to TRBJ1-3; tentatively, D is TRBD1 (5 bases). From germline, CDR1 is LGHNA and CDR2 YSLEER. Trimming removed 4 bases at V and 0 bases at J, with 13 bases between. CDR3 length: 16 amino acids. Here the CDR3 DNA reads TGCGCCAGCAGCCTCGTGGGACCTGACTCTGGAAACACCATATATTTT. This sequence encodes CASSLVGPDSGNTIYF.

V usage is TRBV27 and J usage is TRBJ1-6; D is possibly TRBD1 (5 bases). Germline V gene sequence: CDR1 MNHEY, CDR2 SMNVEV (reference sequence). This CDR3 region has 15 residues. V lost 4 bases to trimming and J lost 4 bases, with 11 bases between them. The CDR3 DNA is TGTGCCAGCAGTTATCGGAGGACATATAATTCACCCCTCCACTTT. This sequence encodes CASSYRRTYNSPLHF.

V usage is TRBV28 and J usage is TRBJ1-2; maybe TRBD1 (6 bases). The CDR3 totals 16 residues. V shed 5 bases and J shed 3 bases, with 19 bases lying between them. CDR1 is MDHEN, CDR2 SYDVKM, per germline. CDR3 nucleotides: TGTGCCAGCAGTCAGGGGCGGGGGGCGCAGTACTATGGCTACACCTTC. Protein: CASSQGRGAQYYGYTF.

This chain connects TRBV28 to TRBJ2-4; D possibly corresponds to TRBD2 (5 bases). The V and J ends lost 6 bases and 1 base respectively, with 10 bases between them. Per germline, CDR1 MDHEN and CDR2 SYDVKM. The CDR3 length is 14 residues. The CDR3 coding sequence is TGTGCCAGCAGCGCTGGAGGCGCCAAAAACATTCAGTACTTC. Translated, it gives CASSAGGAKNIQYF. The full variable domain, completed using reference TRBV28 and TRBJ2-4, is DVKVTQSSRYLVKRTGEKVFLECVQDMDHENMFWYRQDPGLGLRLIYFSYDVKMKEKGDIPEGYSVSREKKERFSLILESASTNQTSMYLCASSAGGAKNIQYFGAGTRLSVL.

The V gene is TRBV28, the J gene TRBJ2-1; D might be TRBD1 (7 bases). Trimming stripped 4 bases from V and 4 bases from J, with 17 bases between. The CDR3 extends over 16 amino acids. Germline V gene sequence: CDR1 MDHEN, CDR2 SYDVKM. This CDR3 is CASSSSRGRSYNEQFF. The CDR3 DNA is TGTGCCAGCAGTTCCAGCAGGGGGAGGTCTTACAATGAGCAGTTCTTC. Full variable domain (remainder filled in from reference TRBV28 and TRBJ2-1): DVKVTQSSRYLVKRTGEKVFLECVQDMDHENMFWYRQDPGLGLRLIYFSYDVKMKEKGDIPEGYSVSREKKERFSLILESASTNQTSMYLCASSSSRGRSYNEQFFGPGTRLTVL.

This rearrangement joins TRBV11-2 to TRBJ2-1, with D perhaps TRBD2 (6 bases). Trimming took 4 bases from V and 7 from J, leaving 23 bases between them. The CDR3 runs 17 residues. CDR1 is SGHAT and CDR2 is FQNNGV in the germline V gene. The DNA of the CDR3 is TGTGCCAGCAGCTCCTCTTTGGCGGGACCCGTCGGGAATGAGCAGTTCTTC. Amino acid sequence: CASSSSLAGPVGNEQFF.